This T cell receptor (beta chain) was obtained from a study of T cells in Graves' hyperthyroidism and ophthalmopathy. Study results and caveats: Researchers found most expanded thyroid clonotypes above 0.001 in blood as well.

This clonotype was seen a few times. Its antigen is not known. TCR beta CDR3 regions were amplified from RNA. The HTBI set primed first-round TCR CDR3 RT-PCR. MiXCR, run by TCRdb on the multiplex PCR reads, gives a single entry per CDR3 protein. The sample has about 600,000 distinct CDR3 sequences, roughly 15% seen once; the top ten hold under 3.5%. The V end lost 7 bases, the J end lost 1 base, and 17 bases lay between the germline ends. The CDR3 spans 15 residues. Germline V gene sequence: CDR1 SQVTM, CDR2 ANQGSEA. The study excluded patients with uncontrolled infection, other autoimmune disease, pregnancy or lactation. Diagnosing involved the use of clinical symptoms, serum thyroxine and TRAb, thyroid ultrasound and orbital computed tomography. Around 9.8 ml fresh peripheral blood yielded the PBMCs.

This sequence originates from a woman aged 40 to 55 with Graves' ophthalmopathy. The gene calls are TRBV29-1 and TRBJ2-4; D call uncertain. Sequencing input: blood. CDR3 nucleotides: TGCAGCGCTACGTCAGTGGGCTGGGCCAAAAACATTCAGTACTTC. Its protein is CSATSVGWAKNIQYF.